This T cell receptor (beta chain) was sequenced for a study of shared clonotypes between healthy human individuals. Study context: A few men and a couple of women, aged 18 to 49, were donors. Study findings and constraints: Naive subsets usually exceeded memory subsets in estimated richness.

As regards this clone: Its antigen remains unknown.

TCRdb keeps only in-frame clones here, not all; method: immunoSEQ multiplex PCR. The repertoire includes about 980,000 clones, approximately 80% of them detected once, and roughly 1.5% sits in the top ten. The CD4+ fraction was divided into a CD45RA+ naive subset and a CD45RA-negative memory subset. Source material: memory CD4+ T cells sorted from blood. Indicated subset: CD45RA-negative fraction. The origin of this receptor is a man younger than 35 in good health.

CDR3 sequence (DNA): TGTGCCAGCAGCCCGGGAGGGGGTACTGAAGCTTTCTTT. Translating gives CASSPGGGTEAFF. The chain joins TRBV7-9 to TRBJ1-1; possible D gene TRBD1, 6 bases. Trimming took off 5 bases at V and 5 bases at J, with 12 bases between the two ends. This CDR3 spans 13 amino acids. Germline lookup yields CDR1 SEHNR and CDR2 FQNEAQ (reference sequence).